A single sample gave rise to the 16 T cell receptor beta chains below, sequenced in a study of cytomegalovirus exposure and HLA in healthy donors. Vbeta (60) and Jbeta (13) primers were used in the PCR. Here immunoSEQ multiplex PCR was the method, and the copy in TCRdb shows in-frame clones only, minus some. The sample shows 150,000 or so clones, around 75% of them seen only once. The material sequenced was PBMCs. These receptors were taken from a man between 18 and 35 years old in good health and CMV-seropositive.

The sample holds a few counts of this clone. CDR3 coding DNA: TGCGCCAGCAGTGCCCGGGACAGGATGAACACTGAAGCTTTCTTT. It specifies CASSARDRMNTEAFF. V gene TRBV10-1 combines with J gene TRBJ1-1, with TRBD1 matching over 8 bases. Germline lookup yields CDR1 WNHNN and CDR2 SYGVQD (reference sequence). This CDR3 comprises 15 residues. Unmatched junction bases numbered 4, after V lost 4 bases and J lost 0 bases.

This clone was seen a single time. J is TRBJ2-6 and V is TRBV5-4; D unresolved. Germline CDR1 and CDR2: SGHNT and YYREEE (reference sequence). There are 16 residues in the CDR3. V dropped 0 bases and J dropped 0 bases, with 7 bases sitting between them. CDR3 sequence reads: CASSLDSNSGANVLTF. CDR3 sequence (DNA): TGTGCCAGCAGCTTGGACAGCAACTCTGGGGCCAACGTCCTGACTTTC. The full variable domain, rest sourced from reference TRBV5-4 and TRBJ2-6, is ETGVTQSPTHLIKTRGQQVTLRCSSQSGHNTVSWYQQALGQGPQFIFQYYREEENGRGNFPPRFSGLQFPNYSSELNVNALELDDSALYLCASSLDSNSGANVLTFGAGSRLTVL.

V is TRBV7-9 and J is TRBJ2-1, with 8 bases aligning to TRBD2. From germline, CDR1 is SEHNR and CDR2 FQNEAQ (reference sequence). The CDR3 totals 15 residues. Trimming took 3 bases from V and 7 from J; bases not matched to a gene: 8. The CDR3 DNA reads as TGTGCCAGCAGCTTCCTACTAGCGGATACTAATGAGCAGTTCTTC. Translating gives CASSFLLADTNEQFF.

The genes are TRBV5-1 and TRBJ2-3, with TRBD2 matching over 8 bases. The J segment lost 2 bases and the V segment lost 3 bases, leaving 8 bases of the junction unmatched. The CDR3 contains 16 residues. Germline V gene data show CDR1 as SGHRS and CDR2 as YFSETQ. The CDR3 sequence is CASSSREGFPTDTQYF. DNA for the CDR3: TGCGCCAGCAGCTCCCGGGAGGGGTTCCCCACAGATACGCAGTATTTT.

J is TRBJ2-3 and V is TRBV11-3; 9 nucleotides align to TRBD2. The CDR3 contains 17 residues. The V and J ends lost 4 bases and 11 bases, in that order; junction bases with no gene match: 19. Germline loops: CDR1 SGHNT, CDR2 YENEEA. This CDR3 reads CASSSLSLSGSNTKQYF. CDR3 coding DNA: TGTGCCAGCAGCTCACTATCACTTAGCGGGAGTAATACTAAGCAGTATTTT.

The rearrangement links TRBV28 to TRBJ2-7, with 7 bases fitting TRBD1. Germline values: CDR1 MDHEN, CDR2 SYDVKM. The V segment lost 7 bases and the J segment 2 bases; nucleotides outside the gene matches: 8. This CDR3 has 14 amino acids. Here the CDR3 DNA reads TGTGCCAGCACCCCTGCCGGGACAGCCTACGAGCAGTACGTC. It specifies CASTPAGTAYEQYV.

V gene TRBV29-1 combines with J gene TRBJ2-5; a possible D gene is TRBD2 (5 bases). Trimming removed 3 bases at V and 1 base at J, with 15 bases between. Per germline, CDR1 SQVTM and CDR2 ANQGSEA. The CDR3 has 15 amino acids. The CDR3 DNA sequence: TGCAGCGTTGACCGGGGAGCCACCCTCCAAGAGACCCAGTACTTC. Protein sequence: CSVDRGATLQETQYF.

This rearrangement joins TRBV10-1 to TRBJ2-2; TRBD2 matches at 10 bases. Germline CDR1 is WNHNN and CDR2 is SYGVQD (reference sequence). The CDR3 totals 17 residues. Trimming took 0 bases from V and 0 from J; bases not matched to a gene: 1. CDR3 DNA: TGCGCCAGCAGTGAGTCAAGCGGGAGGGCGAACACCGGGGAGCTGTTTTTT. The encoded protein is CASSESSGRANTGELFF.

This clone showed up just a few times. This sequence joins TRBV7-9 and TRBJ1-2; TRBD1 matches 8 bases. V lost 4 bases to trimming and J lost 3 bases; unmatched junction nucleotides: 10. The CDR3 runs to 16 residues. Per germline, CDR1 SEHNR and CDR2 FQNEAQ (reference sequence). CDR3 protein: CASSSPLQGADYGYTF. CDR3 nucleotide sequence: TGTGCCAGCAGCTCGCCACTTCAGGGGGCTGACTATGGCTACACCTTC.

This clone was recorded only once. The V and J genes are TRBV18 and TRBJ1-1, with D perhaps matching TRBD1 (5 bases). There are 12 residues in the CDR3. V gave up 3 bases and J gave up 7 bases, with 9 bases separating them. The V gene's germline CDR1 is KGHSH and CDR2 LQKENI. CDR3 bases: TGTGCCAGCTCACCGACAGACCTTGAAGCTTTCTTT. Its translation: CASSPTDLEAFF.

The sample holds one count of this clone. The same CDR3 arises from other DNA sequences in this sample as well. The chain employs TRBV12-5 and TRBJ1-5, with no clear D. V was cut by 3 bases and J by 4 bases, with 7 bases left in between. Per the germline V gene, CDR1 is LGHNT and CDR2 is FRNRAP. The CDR3 consists of 13 residues. This CDR3 reads CASGFGENQPQHF. The CDR3 DNA reads TGTGCTAGTGGTTTTGGAGAGAATCAGCCCCAGCATTTT.

The V call is TRBV2, the J call TRBJ1-1, with a possible D match to TRBD1 (5 bases). The CDR3 runs to 14 residues. Trimming took 6 bases from V and 2 from J, leaving 13 bases between them. Germline V gives CDR1 SNHLY, CDR2 FYNNEI. The CDR3 DNA follows: TGTGCCAGCAGAGGGGACGGGGGTAACACTGAAGCTTTCTTT. It is translated as CASRGDGGNTEAFF.

The chain employs TRBV9 and TRBJ1-1, with 7 bases identical to TRBD1. This CDR3 is 12 amino acids long. Losses at the gene ends were 3 bases for V and 4 bases for J; bases not matched to a gene: 0. Germline CDR1 SGDLS, CDR2 YYNGEE. DNA of the CDR3: TGTGCCAGCAGCGCAGGGGGCACTGAAGCTTTCTTT. Translated: CASSAGGTEAFF.

This clone was picked up one time. The rearrangement links TRBV6-6 to TRBJ1-3, with D unresolved. Germline V CDR1 and CDR2: MNHNY, SVGAGI (reference sequence). Trimming removed 2 bases from V and 4 bases from J, with 15 bases in between. This CDR3 spans 16 amino acids. The CDR3 DNA is TGTGCCAGCAGTTACCCGCCGGGAGAAGAGGGAAACACCATATATTTT. Its translation is CASSYPPGEEGNTIYF.

The chain employs TRBV10-3 and TRBJ2-3; TRBD1 matches at 9 bases. The J segment lost 1 base and the V segment lost 6 bases, leaving 2 bases of the junction unmatched. Germline CDR1 ENHRY, CDR2 SYGVKD. The CDR3 consists of 14 residues. The CDR3 region has the DNA TGTGCCATCAGCCGGACAGGGGGCACAGATACGCAGTATTTT. Its protein product is CAISRTGGTDTQYF.

This sequence joins TRBV6-5 and TRBJ1-3, with unresolved D. Looked up from germline, CDR1 is MNHEY and CDR2 is SVGAGI. V gave up 6 bases and J gave up 4 bases, with 16 bases separating them. The CDR3 covers 15 residues. CDR3 sequence reads: CASSSANPRGNTIYF. For the CDR3, the DNA is TGTGCCAGCAGCTCCGCTAATCCCCGGGGAAACACCATATATTTT.